These 20 T cell receptor beta chains share one sample of origin, sequenced in a study of blood T cell repertoires in COVID-19. The table came from immunoSEQ multiplex PCR; TCRdb's copy has only in-frame clones and leaves some out. The table records over 120,000 clones, 85% to 90% of them present only once. The sample taken for sequencing was PBMCs or T cells enriched from blood (not recorded which). All receptors derive from a man aged 55 to 70 who had recovered from COVID-19.

This chain connects TRBV7-8 to TRBJ1-5; D not resolved. The CDR3 is made up of 15 amino acids. Germline assignment: CDR1 SGHVS and CDR2 FQNEAQ. Trimming left V 5 bases short and J 7 bases short, with 18 bases between. The CDR3 DNA sequence: TGTGCCAGCAGCCTTGCCCGAGGTAGAAACCAGCCCCAGCATTTT. This sequence encodes CASSLARGRNQPQHF. Combining the CDR3 with reference TRBV7-8 and TRBJ1-5 gives the whole variable domain GAGVSQSPRYKVAKRGQDVALRCDPISGHVSLFWYQQALGQGPEFLTYFQNEAQLDKSGLPSDRFFAERPEGSVSTLKIQRTQQEDSAVYLCASSLARGRNQPQHFGDGTRLSIL.

The chain has TRBV7-9 and TRBJ2-1, with 8 nucleotides matching TRBD1. The CDR3 is 14 amino acids. CDR1 SEHNR and CDR2 FQNEAQ come from the germline V gene (reference sequence). V gave up 6 bases and J gave up 5 bases; unmatched junction bases: 6. The chain's CDR3 is CASRYGQGDNEQFF. The CDR3 DNA reads as TGTGCCAGCAGATACGGACAGGGAGACAATGAGCAGTTCTTC.

The chain has TRBV27 and TRBJ1-2, with 7 positions matching TRBD1. The CDR3 consists of 14 residues. CDR1 and CDR2 (germline): MNHEY, SMNVEV (reference sequence). The junction had 6 bases not matched to a gene; V was cut back by 5 bases and J by 3 bases. The CDR3 spells CASSRQGIDYGYTF. CDR3 nucleotide sequence: TGTGCCAGCAGTAGACAGGGCATCGACTATGGCTACACCTTC.

The chain links TRBV6-5 to TRBJ2-2; TRBD2 matches 9 bases. V was pared by 2 bases and J by 4 bases, with 2 bases of the junction left unmatched. The V gene's germline CDR1 is MNHEY and CDR2 SVGAGI. The CDR3 covers 15 residues. The CDR3 protein is CASSYLAGSTGELFF. CDR3 sequence (DNA): TGTGCCAGCAGTTACCTAGCGGGGAGCACCGGGGAGCTGTTTTTT.

The chain carries TRBV6-4 and TRBJ1-1; 7 bases are shared with TRBD1. CDR1 MRHNA and CDR2 SNTAGT come from the germline V gene. CDR3 length equals 12 residues. V gave up 2 bases and J gave up 11 bases; unmatched junction bases: 5. CDR3 DNA sequence: TGTGCCAGCAGTGACCAAACAGGGGACGCTTTCTTT. Its protein product is CASSDQTGDAFF.

The chain uses TRBV3-1 (or the pseudogene TRBV3-2) and TRBJ2-7, with a weak D call TRBD1 (6 bases). V lost 3 bases and J lost 6, with 15 bases in between. Looked up from germline, CDR1 is LGHDT and CDR2 is YNNKEL (reference sequence). The length of the CDR3 is 14 residues. The CDR3 DNA reads TGTGCCAGCAGCCACGGACAGACTCACTCCGAGCAGTACTTC. Amino acids: CASSHGQTHSEQYF.

J is TRBJ2-7 and V is TRBV27; D may be TRBD2 (6 bases). V lost 2 bases to trimming and J lost 0 bases, with 8 bases between them. Germline V gene lookup returns CDR1 MNHEY and CDR2 SMNVEV (reference sequence). The CDR3 spans 14 residues. CDR3 bases: TGTGCCAGCAGTTTACTCGGGGGCTCCTACGAGCAGTACTTC. This codes for CASSLLGGSYEQYF.

The rearrangement joins TRBV28 to TRBJ1-1, with TRBD1 matching 7 bases. Germline assignment: CDR1 MDHEN and CDR2 SYDVKM. Losses at the gene ends were 10 bases for V and 4 bases for J; bases not matched to a gene: 3. CDR3 size: 11 residues. The CDR3 region is CAITGVTEAFF. Here the CDR3 DNA reads TGTGCCATTACAGGGGTCACTGAAGCTTTCTTT.

This clone occurred once. This sample also contains other DNA sequences that code for the same CDR3. The chain recombines TRBV28 with TRBJ2-7; D is perhaps TRBD2 (5 bases). CDR1 is MDHEN, CDR2 SYDVKM, per germline. V was clipped by 3 bases and J by 3 bases, with 9 bases between them. The CDR3 has 13 residues. The CDR3 loop reads CASSLVGSYEQYF. The CDR3 DNA sequence: TGTGCCAGCAGTTTGGTGGGGAGCTACGAGCAGTACTTC.

This chain joins TRBV9 and TRBJ1-3; tentatively, D is TRBD1 (5 bases). Germline CDR1 and CDR2: SGDLS and YYNGEE. V gave up 3 bases and J gave up 2 bases, with 15 bases separating them. CDR3 length: 16 residues. The CDR3 nucleotides are TGTGCCAGCAGCGGTCGTGGGGGGAGCGCTGGAAACACCATATATTTT. It encodes CASSGRGGSAGNTIYF.

This clone was seen a few times. The rearrangement joins TRBV5-6 to TRBJ2-7, with TRBD1 identical over 7 bases. After removal of 4 bases from V and 3 bases from J, the junction contained 4 bases not matched to a gene. The V gene's germline CDR1 is SGHDT and CDR2 YYEEEE. CDR3 length: 13 residues. CDR3: CASSSRDSYEQYF. In DNA form, the CDR3 reads TGTGCCAGCAGCAGCCGGGACAGCTACGAGCAGTACTTC.

V is TRBV28 and J is TRBJ1-2; TRBD1 matches at 8 bases. The CDR3 loop spans 15 amino acids. The V gene end was trimmed by 7 bases and the J gene end by 3 bases; junction bases not matched to a gene: 10. Germline CDR1 is MDHEN and CDR2 is SYDVKM. The CDR3 is CASTPSGGSYYGYTF. The DNA of the CDR3 is TGTGCCAGCACACCCTCAGGGGGCTCATACTATGGCTACACCTTC.

The chain joins TRBV24-1 to TRBJ1-2; no clear D. V lost 3 bases to trimming and J lost 5 bases, with 21 bases between them. The germline gives CDR1 KGHDR, CDR2 SFDVKD. CDR3 size: 17 residues. The CDR3: CATSDISGGANFYGYTF. The CDR3 DNA sequence: TGTGCCACCAGTGATATAAGCGGCGGAGCCAACTTTTATGGCTACACCTTC.

This chain connects TRBV10-1 to TRBJ2-5; no firm D call. CDR3 length: 13 residues. Germline V CDR1 and CDR2: WNHNN, SYGVQD (reference sequence). The V end was cut by 2 bases, the J end by 5 bases, with 9 bases between. CDR3 coding DNA: TGCGCCAGCAGTGAGGAGCTTACGGAGACCCAGTACTTC. Protein: CASSEELTETQYF.

The chain combines TRBV29-1 with TRBJ2-7; TRBD1 or TRBD2 may be the D gene (5 bases each). Trimming removed 7 bases at V and 3 bases at J, with 10 bases between. The CDR3 loop spans 11 amino acids. CDR1 is SQVTM and CDR2 is ANQGSEA in the germline V gene. In DNA form, the CDR3 reads TGCAGCGGGGGGAACGGCTACGAGCAGTACTTC. Amino acid sequence: CSGGNGYEQYF.

This sequence joins TRBV30 and TRBJ2-1; D not certain. Germline-derived CDR1 and CDR2 are GTSNPN and SVGIG (reference sequence). CDR3 length: 13 residues. Trimming removed 3 bases from V and 0 bases from J, with 6 bases in between. The CDR3 coding sequence is TGTGCCTGGAGAGAGGACTCCTACAATGAGCAGTTCTTC. Residues: CAWREDSYNEQFF.

The chain uses TRBV19 and TRBJ2-1, with D possibly TRBD2 on 5 matching bases. The germline V gene has CDR1 LNHDA and CDR2 SQIVND (reference sequence). Between the trimmed V and J ends, which lost 1 base and 9 bases, there was a span of 7 bases. This CDR3 contains 12 residues. CDR3 residues: CASSIGGFEQFF. In nucleotides, the CDR3 is TGTGCCAGTAGTATAGGAGGGTTTGAGCAGTTCTTC. Full variable domain (rest looked up from reference TRBV19 and TRBJ2-1): DGGITQSPKYLFRKEGQNVTLSCEQNLNHDAMYWYRQDPGQGLRLIYYSQIVNDFQKGDIAEGYSVSREKKESFPLTVTSAQKNPTAFYLCASSIGGFEQFFGPGTRLTVL.

J is TRBJ1-2 and V is TRBV5-4, with 7 bases matching TRBD1. Germline-derived CDR1 and CDR2 are SGHNT and YYREEE (reference sequence). The CDR3 contains 14 residues. Losses at the gene ends were 1 base for V and 4 bases for J; bases not matched to a gene: 4. CDR3 amino acids: CASSLKGGAYGYTF. The CDR3 region has the DNA TGTGCCAGCAGCTTGAAAGGGGGCGCCTATGGCTACACCTTC.

The V call is TRBV28, the J call TRBJ2-5; tentative D call: TRBD2 (7 bases). Germline V CDR1 and CDR2: MDHEN, SYDVKM. CDR3 size: 14 residues. V lost 5 bases and J 1 base, leaving 11 bases between the germline ends. CDR3 sequence reads: CASSNAGAQETQYF. The CDR3 coding sequence is TGTGCCAGCAGTAACGCGGGGGCCCAAGAGACCCAGTACTTC.

In its sample, this clone was seen once. This rearrangement joins TRBV18 to TRBJ2-3, with TRBD1 as a possible D gene (6 bases). The CDR3 length is 14 residues. The ends were cut back, 3 bases at V and 2 bases at J, with 9 bases in the middle. Per germline, CDR1 KGHSH and CDR2 LQKENI. The CDR3 DNA follows: TGTGCCAGCTCACCCCAGGGGCCCACAGATACGCAGTATTTT. The encoded protein is CASSPQGPTDTQYF.